This T cell receptor beta chain was captured by sequencing in a study of blood T cell repertoires in COVID-19. Produced via immunoSEQ multiplex PCR; TCRdb's table is partial and in-frame only. Altogether 40,000 to 55,000 clones are present, less than 85% being singletons, with the ten largest covering approximately 4.4%. The sequenced sample consisted of peripheral blood. The source of this sequence is a woman in her 70s with acute or convalescent COVID-19.

This chain's CDR3 is CATSRERTGGNQPQHF. CDR3 nucleotides: TGTGCCACCAGCAGAGAGAGGACAGGGGGCAATCAGCCCCAGCATTTT. V usage is TRBV15 and J usage is TRBJ1-5; TRBD1 agrees at 9 bases. Germline V gives CDR1 LNHNV, CDR2 YYDKDF (reference sequence). This CDR3 is 16 amino acids long. V trimming: 0 bases; J trimming: 2 bases; junction bases outside the gene matches: 2.